This entry lists 29 T cell receptor beta chains sequenced from one sample in a study of cytomegalovirus exposure and HLA in healthy donors. With 60 Vbeta and 13 Jbeta primers, the PCR was carried out. Measured with immunoSEQ multiplex PCR; TCRdb has only the in-frame clones, and not every one. This sample carries approximately 84,000 clones, 60% to 80% of them seen once, and the ten largest clones take roughly 2%. The sample comprised PBMCs. These receptors were taken from a man aged 40-49 years in good health and CMV-seronegative.

This clone showed up just once. The J gene is TRBJ1-2, the V gene TRBV2; the D gene is possibly TRBD1 (6 bases). The CDR3 is made up of 13 amino acids. CDR1 SNHLY and CDR2 FYNNEI come from the germline V gene. The V end was cut by 3 bases, the J end by 6 bases, with 11 bases between. CDR3 in DNA: TGTGCCAGCAGTGACTACAGGGTAGATGGCTACACCTTC. Protein: CASSDYRVDGYTF.

This rearrangement joins TRBV5-1 to TRBJ1-4; 9 bases line up with TRBD1. CDR3 length equals 15 residues. Germline V gene sequence: CDR1 SGHRS, CDR2 YFSETQ. J was trimmed by 6 bases and V by 4 bases; bases with no gene match: 7. CDR3 DNA: TGCGCCAGCAGCCCACAGACAGGGGGGGATGAAAAACTGTTTTTT. Its translation is CASSPQTGGDEKLFF. The variable domain in full, with the rest retrieved from reference TRBV5-1 and TRBJ1-4, is KAGVTQTPRYLIKTRGQQVTLSCSPISGHRSVSWYQQTPGQGLQFLFEYFSETQRNKGNFPGRFSGRQFSNSRSEMNVSTLELGDSALYLCASSPQTGGDEKLFFGSGTQLSVL.

The chain uses TRBV6-5 and TRBJ2-1; maybe TRBD1 (6 bases). V lost 3 bases, J lost 5 bases, and 8 bases lay in between. Germline CDR1 is MNHEY and CDR2 is SVGAGI. The CDR3 is made up of 13 amino acids. The CDR3 sequence is CASSYHRDNEQFF. The CDR3 nucleotides are TGTGCCAGCAGTTATCACAGGGACAATGAGCAGTTCTTC.

The chain employs TRBV6-5 and TRBJ1-5; 9 bases are a match to TRBD1. There are 15 residues in the CDR3. Unmatched junction bases numbered 6, after V lost 5 bases and J lost 4 bases. Germline V gene sequence: CDR1 MNHEY, CDR2 SVGAGI. The CDR3 DNA reads TGTGCCAGCAGTCCCGGACAGGGGAGGAATCAGCCCCAGCATTTT. Its protein product is CASSPGQGRNQPQHF.

This chain connects TRBV10-3 to TRBJ2-1; 8 bases map to TRBD2. The germline gives CDR1 ENHRY, CDR2 SYGVKD. The CDR3 totals 15 residues. Unmatched junction bases numbered 7, after V lost 2 bases and J lost 7 bases. As DNA, the CDR3 is TGTGCCATCAGTGAGAACGGCGGGGGGTCAAATGAGCAGTTCTTC. This gives the protein CAISENGGGSNEQFF.

This clone came up a few times. The chain joins TRBV10-3 to TRBJ2-6; tentative D call: TRBD1 (5 bases). CDR3 length: 14 residues. The germline gives CDR1 ENHRY, CDR2 SYGVKD. V shed 6 bases and J shed 0 bases, with 6 bases lying between them. The CDR3 here is CAIRDISGANVLTF. CDR3 nucleotide sequence: TGTGCCATCAGGGACATCTCTGGGGCCAACGTCCTGACTTTC.

This clone occurred a few times. The chain combines TRBV6-1 with TRBJ1-1, with D maybe TRBD1 (5 bases). V lost 3 bases and J lost 5, with 19 bases in between. CDR3 length: 16 residues. From germline, CDR1 is MNHNS and CDR2 SASEGT. CDR3 DNA sequence: TGTGCCAGCAGTGAGCTACAGGTCCCACAAAGGACTGAAGCTTTCTTT. Its translation: CASSELQVPQRTEAFF.

This clone was detected only once. The genes are TRBV27 and TRBJ1-5, with D possibly TRBD1 on 5 matching bases. The CDR3 has 14 amino acids. Germline CDR1 and CDR2: MNHEY and SMNVEV (reference sequence). V gave up 2 bases and J gave up 7 bases, with 12 bases separating them. CDR3 residues: CASSLGQGRQPQHF. As DNA, the CDR3 is TGTGCCAGCAGTTTAGGGCAGGGCCGGCAGCCCCAGCATTTT.

V and J are TRBV6-5 and TRBJ2-1; D might be TRBD1 (6 bases). The length of the CDR3 is 12 residues. V was clipped by 10 bases and J by 7 bases, with 14 bases between them. Per germline, CDR1 MNHEY and CDR2 SVGAGI. CDR3 in amino acids: CATYRVINEQFF. The CDR3 nucleotides are TGTGCCACCTACAGGGTTATAAATGAGCAGTTCTTC.

The V gene is TRBV7-8, the J gene TRBJ2-7; 8 bases align to TRBD1. The V gene's germline CDR1 is SGHVS and CDR2 FQNEAQ. This CDR3 is built from 14 residues. With V trimmed by 5 bases and J by 3 bases, 6 bases remained unmatched. The CDR3 DNA follows: TGTGCCAGCAGCCCAACGGACAGGGACTACGAGCAGTACTTC. It yields the protein CASSPTDRDYEQYF.

The count of this clone is one. The chain joins TRBV20-1 to TRBJ2-6; D not resolved. V was pared by 3 bases and J by 9 bases, with 6 bases between. CDR1 is DFQATT, CDR2 SNEGSKA, per germline (reference sequence). This CDR3 spans 11 amino acids. CDR3 bases: TGCAGTGCTAGCCCCCACAACGTCCTGACTTTC. Residues: CSASPHNVLTF.

The V gene is TRBV9, the J gene TRBJ2-3, with D tentatively TRBD2 (6 bases). From germline, CDR1 is SGDLS and CDR2 YYNGEE. The ends were cut back, 4 bases at V and 3 bases at J, with 15 bases in the middle. This CDR3 comprises 15 residues. This CDR3 reads CASSFEAGRTDTQYF. The CDR3 nucleotides read TGTGCCAGCAGCTTCGAGGCGGGGAGGACAGATACGCAGTATTTT.

This chain joins TRBV11-3 and TRBJ1-5, with D uncertain. Germline CDR1 SGHNT, CDR2 YENEEA. Deletions cut 3 bases from V and 1 base from J, with 4 bases between. The CDR3 sequence is 13 residues long. CDR3 amino acids: CASSFGSNQPQHF. The CDR3 DNA is TGTGCCAGCAGCTTCGGGAGCAATCAGCCCCAGCATTTT.

Comment on this clone: A read error is likely, as this CDR3 ends without the conserved phenylalanine or tryptophan. The chain couples TRBV7-7 to TRBJ2-2; D unclear. This CDR3 is built from 14 residues. The germline gives CDR1 SSHAT, CDR2 FNYEAQ (reference sequence). The DNA of the CDR3 is TGTGCTAGCAGCTTAGATACAATCCCCGGGGAGCTGTTTTTG. It translates to CASSLDTIPGELFL.

V is TRBV7-3 and J is TRBJ2-6, with D possibly being TRBD1 (6 bases). V lost 3 bases and J 2 bases, leaving 23 bases between the germline ends. CDR3 size: 20 residues. Germline values: CDR1 SGHTA, CDR2 FQGTGA. The chain's CDR3 is CASSFSGQSKRTPGANVLTF. In nucleotides, the CDR3 is TGTGCCAGCAGCTTTTCGGGACAATCCAAAAGGACACCTGGGGCCAACGTCCTGACTTTC.

V usage is TRBV2 and J usage is TRBJ2-7, with D perhaps TRBD2 (6 bases). V shed 8 bases and J shed 5 bases, with 22 bases lying between them. The V gene's germline CDR1 is SNHLY and CDR2 FYNNEI. This CDR3 has 15 amino acids. CDR3 in DNA: TGTGCCAGCCTGTTGGGCGGACCCACGGGGGACGAGCAGTACTTC. Encoded protein: CASLLGGPTGDEQYF.

This clone was seen once. With a much larger clone just one base away, this may be a read error. The sample holds other DNA sequences that translate to the same CDR3. The rearrangement uses TRBV6-5 and TRBJ2-7, with 10 bases fitting TRBD1. Germline CDR1 reads MNHEY; CDR2 reads SVGAGI. This CDR3 is built from 13 residues. The V segment lost 5 bases and the J segment 5 bases; nucleotides outside the gene matches: 3. The CDR3 protein is CASSRDRGHEQYF. Here the CDR3 DNA reads TGTGCCAGCAGTCGGGACAGGGGCCACGAGCAGTACTTC.

The rearrangement links TRBV5-6 to TRBJ2-2; tentatively, D is TRBD1 (5 bases). The germline V gene encodes CDR1 SGHDT and CDR2 YYEEEE. Between the trimmed V and J ends, which lost 0 bases and 2 bases, there was a span of 14 bases. This CDR3 is built from 17 residues. In DNA, the CDR3 is TGTGCCAGCAGCTTGGTTGGCAGGGTGTCAAACACCGGGGAGCTGTTTTTT. It encodes CASSLVGRVSNTGELFF. Based on the CDR3 plus reference TRBV5-6 and TRBJ2-2, the full variable domain is DAGVTQSPTHLIKTRGQQVTLRCSPKSGHDTVSWYQQALGQGPQFIFQYYEEEERQRGNFPDRFSGHQFPNYSSELNVNALLLGDSALYLCASSLVGRVSNTGELFFGEGSRLTVL.

The V gene is TRBV15, the J gene TRBJ2-5; the D is unclear. Trimming took off 0 bases at V and 4 bases at J, with 6 bases between the two ends. CDR3 size: 13 residues. The V gene's germline CDR1 is LNHNV and CDR2 YYDKDF (reference sequence). In DNA, the CDR3 is TGTGCCACCAGCAGAGATATCGGAGAGACCCAGTACTTC. The encoded protein is CATSRDIGETQYF.

On this clone itself: The same CDR3 is also encoded by other DNA sequences in this sample. The gene calls are TRBV28 and TRBJ1-2, with 7 bases matching TRBD1. Germline V gene sequence: CDR1 MDHEN, CDR2 SYDVKM. CDR3 length: 12 amino acids. V was clipped by 6 bases and J by 8 bases; unmatched bases: 6. DNA for the CDR3: TGTGCCAGCAGCCTATCAGGGGGAGGCTACACCTTC. It encodes CASSLSGGGYTF.

The CDR3, as DNA: TGTGCCAGCAGTTTGGACAGAAACACAGATACGCAGTATTTT. It codes for CASSLDRNTDTQYF. V usage is TRBV25-1 and J usage is TRBJ2-3, with D tentatively TRBD1 (6 bases). The germline V and J ends were trimmed by 5 bases and 2 bases, with 11 bases remaining between them. Germline V gene sequence: CDR1 MGHDK, CDR2 SYGVNS. The CDR3 contains 14 residues. Full variable domain (remainder filled in from reference TRBV25-1 and TRBJ2-3): EADIYQTPRYLVIGTGKKITLECSQTMGHDKMYWYQQDPGMELHLIHYSYGVNSTEKGDLSSESTVSRIRTEHFPLTLESARPSHTSQYLCASSLDRNTDTQYFGPGTRLTVL.

The J gene is TRBJ2-3, the V gene TRBV27, with D perhaps TRBD2 (5 bases). Between the trimmed V and J ends, which lost 2 bases and 3 bases, there was a span of 12 bases. This CDR3 is 15 amino acids long. The germline gives CDR1 MNHEY, CDR2 SMNVEV (reference sequence). The CDR3 DNA sequence: TGTGCCAGCAGTTTAGGTGGAGGCAGAACAGATACGCAGTATTTT. Its protein is CASSLGGGRTDTQYF.

The V gene is TRBV5-8, the J gene TRBJ1-5; TRBD1 might be the D (6 bases). The CDR3 is made up of 13 amino acids. Germline V gives CDR1 SGHTS, CDR2 YDEGEE. V gave up 2 bases and J gave up 5 bases, with 8 bases separating them. This CDR3 reads CASSLSGDQPQHF. In nucleotides, the CDR3 is TGTGCCAGCAGCTTATCAGGGGATCAGCCCCAGCATTTT.

The genes are TRBV28 and TRBJ1-6; the match to TRBD1 covers 10 bases. Germline V gene lookup returns CDR1 MDHEN and CDR2 SYDVKM. The CDR3 sequence is 14 residues long. V gave up 6 bases and J gave up 9 bases; unmatched junction bases: 5. CDR3 nucleotide sequence: TGTGCCAGCAGAAAGACAGGGGGCGGTTCACCCCTCCACTTT. Translated: CASRKTGGGSPLHF.

This clone was counted once. J is TRBJ2-1 and V is TRBV9; no definite D call. The V end lost 4 bases, the J end lost 4 bases, and 12 bases lay between the germline ends. The CDR3 contains 14 residues. Germline CDR1 is SGDLS and CDR2 is YYNGEE. The CDR3 coding sequence is TGTGCCAGCAGCCCCTCGTCGGTTTACAATGAGCAGTTCTTC. As protein: CASSPSSVYNEQFF. Drawing the rest from reference TRBV9 and TRBJ2-1, the complete variable domain is DSGVTQTPKHLITATGQRVTLRCSPRSGDLSVYWYQQSLDQGLQFLIQYYNGEERAKGNILERFSAQQFPDLHSELNLSSLELGDSALYFCASSPSSVYNEQFFGPGTRLTVL.

This clone was seen only once. This chain uses TRBV5-1 with TRBJ2-5; no definite D call. Germline CDR1 SGHRS, CDR2 YFSETQ. The CDR3 runs to 14 residues. Trimming left V 9 bases short and J 3 bases short, with 18 bases between. The CDR3 spells CATNLRALEETQYF. CDR3 DNA: TGCGCCACCAACCTCCGAGCCCTTGAAGAGACCCAGTACTTC.

This chain joins TRBV10-2 and TRBJ2-7; 7 bases match TRBD2. The ends lost 3 bases at V and 0 bases at J; junction bases unmatched: 5. The CDR3 is 15 amino acids. The V gene's germline CDR1 is WSHSY and CDR2 SAAADI. CDR3 DNA sequence: TGCGCCAGCAGTGACATGTGGACTAGCTCCTACGAGCAGTACTTC. It translates to CASSDMWTSSYEQYF.

The V call is TRBV4-2, the J call TRBJ1-2; D may be TRBD1 (5 bases). The CDR3 runs to 13 residues. V was pared by 4 bases and J by 6 bases, with 12 bases between. Germline V gene data show CDR1 as LGHNA and CDR2 as YNFKEQ. In DNA form, the CDR3 reads TGTGCCAGCAGCCTCCCCGAGACAGATGGCTACACCTTC. Its protein is CASSLPETDGYTF.

The chain combines TRBV5-1 with TRBJ2-5, with no clear D. With 2 bases removed from V and 4 bases from J, the gap between germline ends came to 12 bases. CDR1 and CDR2 (germline): SGHRS, YFSETQ. This CDR3 contains 14 residues. The CDR3 region has the DNA TGCGCCAGCAGCTTTATGATGGCTCTAGAGACCCAGTACTTC. This sequence encodes CASSFMMALETQYF.